This T cell receptor (beta chain) comes out of a study of shared clonotypes between healthy human individuals. As for the study in general: Two women and a few men aged 18 to 49 served as donors. Study outcomes and limitations: Richness estimates generally favored naive over memory subsets.

Naive CD8 cells comprised CD45RO-negative, CCR7-positively selected cells, excluding terminally differentiated effector memory CD45RA+ cells. The donors, healthy adults who were HIV-negative, had experienced no recent acute infections or vaccinations. TCRdb keeps only in-frame clones here, not all; method: immunoSEQ multiplex PCR. This sample has around 2,000,000 clones, with under 95% found just once. With respect to this clone: Antigen unknown. This same CDR3 is encoded by further DNA sequences in the sample.

V was cut by 0 bases and J by 3 bases, with 6 bases left in between. Germline V gene lookup returns CDR1 MNHEY and CDR2 SVGAGI. This CDR3 region has 13 residues. The rearrangement uses TRBV6-5 and TRBJ2-7; unclear D gene. This sequence originates from a man aged 18 to 30 in good health. Some clones in this sample may be carry-over from other donors' samples. Sequencing was carried out using naive CD8+ T cells from PBMCs. CDR3 loop: CASSYSQGYEQYF. For the CDR3, the DNA is TGTGCCAGCAGTTACTCCCAAGGCTACGAGCAGTACTTC.